These 30 T cell receptor beta chains originate from one sample sequenced in a study of metastatic and nonmetastatic thyroid tumors. All patients were untreated before thyroid surgery. TCRdb reassembled clones from the PCR reads with MiXCR. There are some 54,000 clones in the sample; approximately 19% occur only once, and around 3% lies in the top ten. Sample: blood. The receptors were gathered from a female donor with papillary thyroid cancer or a benign thyroid nodule (not recorded which). Some clones in this sample may be carry-over from other donors' samples.

Note on this clone: The junction does not match germline at one end; this may be a read error. V usage is TRBV15 and J usage is TRBJ2-2; maybe TRBD1 (6 bases). The CDR3 length is 14 residues. From germline, CDR1 is LNHNV and CDR2 YYDKDF (reference sequence). The CDR3 reads CSTSRAGDTGELFF. The CDR3 nucleotides read TGTTCCACCAGCCGGGCTGGGGACACCGGGGAGCTTTTTTTT.

This clone has only a few counts. The chain employs TRBV28 and TRBJ1-2; D is unresolved. The CDR3 is made up of 15 amino acids. CDR1 and CDR2 (germline): MDHEN, SYDVKM. V dropped 4 bases and J dropped 4 bases, with 16 bases sitting between them. The DNA of the CDR3 is TGTGCCAGCAGTTCGAACGGAGGTTATGGCTATGGCTACACCTTC. It specifies CASSSNGGYGYGYTF.

There are a few counts of this clone. Its ends do not fully match the called genes, so a read error is possible. This chain joins TRBV27 and TRBJ2-2, with D possibly being TRBD1 (5 bases). Germline CDR1 MNHEY, CDR2 SMNVEV (reference sequence). The CDR3 sequence is 13 residues long. The CDR3 reads CASSFPDTGELFF. The CDR3 nucleotides are TGTGCCAGCAGTTTCCCGGACACCGGTGAGCTGTTTTTT.

This clone was seen at least ten times. V is TRBV5-1 and J is TRBJ2-1; D gene ambiguous. Germline values: CDR1 SGHRS, CDR2 YFSETQ. The CDR3 length is 12 residues. With 4 bases removed from V and 10 bases from J, the gap between germline ends came to 12 bases. CDR3 DNA: TGCGCCAGCAGCCTACTCCTACAAGAGCAGTTCTTC. Translating gives CASSLLLQEQFF.

This clone showed up just a few times. The junction shows a germline mismatch at one end, possibly a read error. V gene TRBV28 combines with J gene TRBJ2-1; unclear D gene. The CDR3 covers 16 residues. Germline lookup yields CDR1 MDHEN and CDR2 SYDVKM. The CDR3 reads CASSSAATPRYNEQFF. As DNA, the CDR3 is TGCGCCAGCAGTTCTGCTGCAACCCCCCGGTATAATGAGCAGTTCTTC.

The table lists this clone with many counts. The rearrangement links TRBV18 to TRBJ2-3; D gene ambiguous. Trimming removed 2 bases at V and 2 bases at J, with 26 bases between. The CDR3 loop spans 20 amino acids. CDR1 KGHSH and CDR2 LQKENI come from the germline V gene. Here the CDR3 DNA reads TGTGCCAGCTCACCAGGAGCAGTGTCAGCACAATATAGTCTCACAGATACGCAGTATTTT. Amino acids: CASSPGAVSAQYSLTDTQYF.

This clone appeared many times. CDR3 protein: CASSFYRGRTKTQYF. CDR3 DNA sequence: TGTGCCAGCAGTTTTTACAGGGGGCGGACAAAGACCCAGTACTTC. The rearrangement joins TRBV28 to TRBJ2-5; the match to TRBD1 covers 9 bases. The V and J ends lost 3 bases and 6 bases, in that order; junction bases with no gene match: 8. CDR1 MDHEN and CDR2 SYDVKM come from the germline V gene. CDR3 length: 15 amino acids.

This clone was counted many times. This chain connects TRBV20-1 to TRBJ2-5; D ambiguous. The CDR3 is 11 residues long. The V end was cut by 6 bases, the J end by 5 bases, with 10 bases between. Per the germline V gene, CDR1 is DFQATT and CDR2 is SNEGSKA (reference sequence). This CDR3 reads CSAHTGETQYF. CDR3 nucleotide sequence: TGCAGTGCCCACACGGGTGAGACCCAGTACTTC.

Concerning this clone itself: Its ends do not fully match the called genes, so a read error is possible. The V gene is TRBV14, the J gene TRBJ2-1; D gene uncertain. Germline V gene sequence: CDR1 SGHDN, CDR2 FVKESK. This CDR3 contains 16 residues. DNA of the CDR3: TGTGTCAGCAGCCAAGAATGCACAGTAGGGCTGAATGAGCAGTTCTTC. Translation: CVSSQECTVGLNEQFF.

This clone was seen many times. This sample also contains other DNA sequences that code for the same CDR3. V is TRBV20-1 and J is TRBJ2-5; TRBD2 matches 9 bases. The germline CDR1 and CDR2 sequences are DFQATT and SNEGSKA (reference sequence). V shed 6 bases and J 1 base; nucleotides not matched to a gene: 9. This CDR3 comprises 15 residues. This CDR3 is CSATDATSGQETQYF. The DNA for the CDR3 is TGCAGTGCCACGGACGCGACTAGCGGCCAAGAGACCCAGTACTTC.

This clone was counted many times. This sequence joins TRBV18 and TRBJ1-4; D not certain. Germline CDR1 is KGHSH and CDR2 is LQKENI. Between the trimmed V and J ends, which lost 6 bases and 0 bases, there was a span of 11 bases. This CDR3 region has 15 residues. CDR3 protein: CASSPGTSTNEKLFF. In DNA, the CDR3 is TGTGCCAGCTCCCCAGGAACTTCAACTAATGAAAAACTGTTTTTT. Together with reference TRBV18 and TRBJ1-4, the CDR3 gives the full variable domain: NAGVMQNPRHLVRRRGQEARLRCSPMKGHSHVYWYRQLPEEGLKFMVYLQKENIIDESGMPKERFSAEFPKEGPSILRIQQVVRGDSAAYFCASSPGTSTNEKLFFGSGTQLSVL.

This clone has at least ten counts. The rearrangement uses TRBV20-1 and TRBJ2-1; weak D call: TRBD2 (6 bases). CDR1 DFQATT and CDR2 SNEGSKA come from the germline V gene (reference sequence). The CDR3 is 13 residues long. Trimming removed 4 bases from V and 3 bases from J, with 10 bases in between. In DNA form, the CDR3 reads TGCAGTGCTAATCGGGAGCTCTACAATGAGCAGTTCTTC. This gives the protein CSANRELYNEQFF.

This clone was seen at least ten times. A much larger clone lies a single base off, so this may be a read error. The chain uses TRBV25-1 and TRBJ1-2; D is undetermined. The CDR3 is made up of 14 amino acids. Germline V gene lookup returns CDR1 MGHDK and CDR2 SYGVNS. V gave up 3 bases and J gave up 1 base, with 9 bases separating them. CDR3 sequence reads: CASSESWFNYGYTF. The CDR3 nucleotides read TGTGCCAGCAGTGAGTCTTGGTTTAACTATGGCTACACCTTC.

As concerns this clone: The junction and the germline gene differ at one end; a read error may be behind it. The sample carries other DNA sequences with the same CDR3. CDR3 residues: CASSLIFVVGGPSYEQYF. CDR3 nucleotides: TGTGCCAGCAGCTTGATTTTTGTGGTGGGAGGTCCCTCCTATGAGCAGTACTTC. The rearrangement links TRBV5-4 to TRBJ2-7; a possible D gene is TRBD2 (6 bases). Germline V gene lookup returns CDR1 SGHNT and CDR2 YYREEE (reference sequence). There are 18 residues in the CDR3.

In this sample, this clone turned up a few times. The chain recombines TRBV28 with TRBJ2-7; no firm D call. CDR1 and CDR2 (germline): MDHEN, SYDVKM. The CDR3 has 13 amino acids. V lost 4 bases and J 0 bases, leaving 7 bases between the germline ends. CDR3 amino acids: CASSSTHSYEQYF. CDR3 nucleotide sequence: TGTGCCAGCAGTTCAACTCACTCCTACGAGCAGTACTTC. The full variable domain, completed using reference TRBV28 and TRBJ2-7, is DVKVTQSSRYLVKRTGEKVFLECVQDMDHENMFWYRQDPGLGLRLIYFSYDVKMKEKGDIPEGYSVSREKKERFSLILESASTNQTSMYLCASSSTHSYEQYFGPGTRLTVT.

J is TRBJ2-7 and V is TRBV4-1; no clear D. Per the germline V gene, CDR1 is MGHRA and CDR2 is YSYEKL. The CDR3 consists of 15 residues. With 1 base removed from V and 0 bases from J, the gap between germline ends came to 10 bases. Here the CDR3 DNA reads TGCGCCAGCAGCCAAGTCTACTGTAGCTCCTACGAGCAGTACTTC. It codes for CASSQVYCSSYEQYF.

The gene calls are TRBV20-1 and TRBJ2-3, with 7 bases identical to TRBD1. Germline CDR1 is DFQATT and CDR2 is SNEGSKA (reference sequence). V was pared by 4 bases and J by 0 bases, with 10 bases of the junction left unmatched. The CDR3 loop spans 16 amino acids. The CDR3 region has the DNA TGCAGTGCTATAGTGGGACAGTTCACTAGCACAGATACGCAGTATTTT. Amino acids: CSAIVGQFTSTDTQYF.

The sample holds a few counts of this clone. The chain combines TRBV11-2 with TRBJ2-5; TRBD2 might be the D (6 bases). Trimming pared 4 bases from V and 2 bases from J, leaving 20 bases between. Germline V lookup: CDR1 SGHAT, CDR2 FQNNGV. The CDR3 totals 17 residues. The DNA of the CDR3 is TGTGCCAGCAGCTCTGTTGCGCGGGACGGGGCTCAAGAGACCCAGTACTTC. Its translation is CASSSVARDGAQETQYF.

This clone showed up many times. The chain is built from TRBV6-5 and TRBJ1-1; D perhaps matches TRBD1 (6 bases). Trimming took 2 bases from V and 7 from J, leaving 11 bases between them. Germline assignment: CDR1 MNHEY and CDR2 SVGAGI. CDR3 size: 13 residues. CDR3 protein: CASSYGQPDEAFF. In DNA, the CDR3 is TGTGCCAGCAGTTACGGACAGCCGGATGAAGCTTTCTTT.

This clone was picked up a small number of times. The rearrangement joins TRBV12-3 or TRBV12-4 to TRBJ2-3; D is unresolved. The V end was cut by 6 bases, the J end by 0 bases, with 7 bases between. CDR3 size: 13 residues. DNA of the CDR3: TGTGCCAGCAGGCTCGGGAGCACAGATACGCAGTATTTT. Its protein product is CASRLGSTDTQYF.

The chain uses TRBV27 and TRBJ1-2; D not certain. Germline V lookup: CDR1 MNHEY, CDR2 SMNVEV (reference sequence). V shed 2 bases and J shed 1 base, with 8 bases lying between them. CDR3 length: 14 amino acids. CDR3 protein: CASSLQPSNYGYTF. The CDR3 nucleotides are TGTGCCAGCAGTTTACAACCAAGTAACTATGGCTACACCTTC.

This clone was observed at least ten times. The V gene is TRBV28, the J gene TRBJ2-7, with TRBD1 matching over 9 bases. V shed 4 bases, J shed 0 bases, and the junction held 10 bases outside the gene matches. The germline V gene has CDR1 MDHEN and CDR2 SYDVKM. The CDR3 is made up of 17 amino acids. The CDR3 sequence: CASSSVWDRAFSYEQYF. The DNA of the CDR3 is TGTGCCAGCAGTTCCGTCTGGGACAGGGCGTTCTCCTACGAGCAGTACTTC.

This clone is judged medium-sized. The V call is TRBV12-3 or TRBV12-4, the J call TRBJ1-4; 7 positions agree with TRBD1. The CDR3 sequence is 15 residues long. The V gene end was trimmed by 6 bases and the J gene end by 6 bases; junction bases not matched to a gene: 10. Here the CDR3 DNA reads TGTGCCAGCAGCAGGGGACAGTCCGTGGATGAAAAACTGTTTTTT. Translation gives CASSRGQSVDEKLFF.

In this sample, this clone turned up many times. The chain links TRBV6-2 or TRBV6-3 to TRBJ2-5; 8 bases line up with TRBD2. There are 15 residues in the CDR3. V lost 5 bases, J lost 4 bases, and 9 bases stayed unmatched. Germline V gene lookup returns CDR1 MNHEY and CDR2 SVGEGT. CDR3 sequence: CASSASGRGGETQYF. The CDR3 DNA follows: TGTGCCAGCAGTGCGAGCGGGAGAGGAGGAGAGACCCAGTACTTC.

This clone has ten or more counts. This CDR3 is also generated by other DNA sequences in the sample. The gene calls are TRBV10-3 and TRBJ2-3; a possible D gene is TRBD2 (6 bases). The germline V gene encodes CDR1 ENHRY and CDR2 SYGVKD. The CDR3 consists of 13 residues. The V gene lost 4 bases and the J gene lost 8 bases, with 13 bases spanning the gap. The CDR3 sequence is CAISVSGQGTQYF. CDR3 in DNA: TGTGCCATCAGTGTTAGCGGACAAGGTACGCAGTATTTT.

This clone was detected once. One base away lies a much larger clone, so this may be a sequencing read error. V is TRBV3-1 and J is TRBJ2-7; D ambiguous. In germline, CDR1 is LGHDT, CDR2 YNNKEL (reference sequence). The CDR3 runs 14 residues. This CDR3 reads CVSSQHGRDYEQYF. CDR3 nucleotides: TGTGTCAGCAGCCAACATGGCCGAGACTACGAGCAGTACTTC.

The chain recombines TRBV7-6 with TRBJ2-1; D perhaps matches TRBD2 (6 bases). Trimming cost V 1 base and J 9 bases, with 19 bases left between them. Germline lookup yields CDR1 SGHVS and CDR2 FNYEAQ. The CDR3 has 16 residues. The CDR3 here is CASSLESASVRCEQFF. CDR3 nucleotide sequence: TGTGCCAGCAGCTTAGAGTCCGCTAGCGTGAGGTGTGAGCAGTTCTTC.

The table lists this clone with many counts. This chain links TRBV11-2 with TRBJ2-7; maybe TRBD1 (6 bases). In germline, CDR1 is SGHAT, CDR2 FQNNGV. The CDR3 sequence is 13 residues long. Trimming took 5 bases from V and 2 from J, leaving 10 bases between them. The CDR3 nucleotides read TGTGCCAGCAGCGACACAGGGACCTACGAGCAGTACTTC. As protein: CASSDTGTYEQYF.

This clone was counted ten times or more. CDR3 in amino acids: CASSFTRGGMNTEAFF. The CDR3 bases are TGTGCCAGCAGCTTCACCAGGGGGGGGATGAACACTGAAGCTTTCTTT. The chain employs TRBV5-4 and TRBJ1-1, with 7 bases matching TRBD1. V gave up 2 bases and J gave up 0 bases; unmatched junction bases: 7. The CDR3 consists of 16 residues. Germline V lookup: CDR1 SGHNT, CDR2 YYREEE (reference sequence).

This clone showed up many times. The rearrangement uses TRBV10-3 and TRBJ2-7; D call uncertain. This CDR3 is built from 12 residues. The germline V and J ends were trimmed by 3 bases and 9 bases, with 12 bases remaining between them. The germline V gene encodes CDR1 ENHRY and CDR2 SYGVKD. In DNA form, the CDR3 reads TGTGCCATCAGTGACCTCCTCGGAAGGCAGTACTTC. This encodes CAISDLLGRQYF.